This TCR beta chain was sequenced during a study of blood T cell repertoires in COVID-19. Study in general: In each case, the material was cDNA or gDNA derived from T cells, B-cell-depleted T cells, or PBMCs.

Enrolled during active infection, Seattle patients were then followed longitudinally. Original processing methods: Nucleated cell counts were estimated from reference gene primer amplification. Clones were sequenced by immunoSEQ multiplex PCR, and TCRdb holds only the in-frame ones, with some missing. V, J and clone size are those of that table, while D and trimming were read from the DNA. The sample has about 230,000 clones, 80% to 90% seen once. The sequencing input was peripheral blood. The receptor's source is a man aged 45-60 years with COVID-19, enrolled during active disease.

The CDR3 DNA is TGTGCCAGCAGCTTGGGCTCGGGAGTTGGGAACACTGAAGCTTTCTTT. It specifies CASSLGSGVGNTEAFF. The V gene is TRBV5-4, the J gene TRBJ1-1; D not certain. The CDR3 length is 16 residues. Looked up from germline, CDR1 is SGHNT and CDR2 is YYREEE (reference sequence). Trimming shortened V by 0 bases and J by 1 base, and 13 bases separated the two germline ends.